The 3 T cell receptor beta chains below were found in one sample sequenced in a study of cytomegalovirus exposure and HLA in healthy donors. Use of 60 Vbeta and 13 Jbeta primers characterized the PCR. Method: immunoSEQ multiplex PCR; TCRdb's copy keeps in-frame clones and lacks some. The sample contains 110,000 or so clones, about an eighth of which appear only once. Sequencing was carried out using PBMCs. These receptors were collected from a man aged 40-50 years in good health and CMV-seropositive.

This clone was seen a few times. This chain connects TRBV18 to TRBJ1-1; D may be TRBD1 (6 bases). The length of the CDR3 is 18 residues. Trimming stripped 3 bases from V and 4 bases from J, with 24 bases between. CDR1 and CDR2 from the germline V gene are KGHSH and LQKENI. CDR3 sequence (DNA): TGTGCCAGCTCACCCCGAGCAGGGCAGGGGACGGCGGGCACTGAAGCTTTCTTT. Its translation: CASSPRAGQGTAGTEAFF.

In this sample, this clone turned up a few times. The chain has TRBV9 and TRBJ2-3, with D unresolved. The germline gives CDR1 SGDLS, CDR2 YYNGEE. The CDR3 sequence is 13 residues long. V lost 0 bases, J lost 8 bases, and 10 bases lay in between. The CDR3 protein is CASSVGALGTQYF. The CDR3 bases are TGTGCCAGCAGCGTAGGGGCTTTGGGTACGCAGTATTTT.

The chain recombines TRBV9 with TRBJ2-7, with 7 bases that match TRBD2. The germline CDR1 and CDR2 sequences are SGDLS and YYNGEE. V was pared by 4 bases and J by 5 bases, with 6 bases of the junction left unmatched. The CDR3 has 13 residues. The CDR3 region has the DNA TGTGCCAGCAGCCCCCACCGGGAGGACGAGCAGTACTTC. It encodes CASSPHREDEQYF.